These 6 T cell receptor beta chains were sequenced from one sample in a study of OX40 agonist ivuxolimab in advanced cancers. Assay: immunoSEQ multiplex PCR; the TCRdb copy retains only in-frame clones and omits some. The sample lists about 20,000 clones, about 80% occurring once. The sequencing used CD4+ or CD8+ T cells sorted from blood, collected in a trial of the OX40 agonist ivuxolimab. These receptors all come from an adult with an advanced solid tumor such as melanoma, head and neck, liver or kidney cancer.

The J gene is TRBJ2-3, the V gene TRBV11-2; TRBD1 matches at 8 bases. V lost 4 bases to trimming and J lost 4 bases; unmatched junction nucleotides: 4. The germline V gene has CDR1 SGHAT and CDR2 FQNNGV. The CDR3 is made up of 14 amino acids. CDR3 protein: CASSYDRGPDTQYF. The CDR3 bases are TGTGCCAGCAGCTATGACAGGGGACCAGATACGCAGTATTTT.

The chain recombines TRBV6-4 with TRBJ2-1; 10 nucleotides match TRBD1. The CDR3 covers 13 residues. V was pared by 6 bases and J by 8 bases, with 4 bases of the junction left unmatched. Germline V gene sequence: CDR1 MRHNA, CDR2 SNTAGT. The CDR3, as DNA: TGTGCCAGCAGCCGGGACAGGGGAGATGAGCAGTTCTTC. Protein sequence: CASSRDRGDEQFF.

This chain connects TRBV19 to TRBJ2-2; D is perhaps TRBD2 (6 bases). Germline lookup yields CDR1 LNHDA and CDR2 SQIVND (reference sequence). The CDR3 is 14 amino acids. Trimming removed 5 bases at V and 6 bases at J, with 13 bases between. The CDR3 region is CASSSGGSPGELFF. The DNA for the CDR3 is TGTGCCAGTAGTTCCGGGGGTAGCCCCGGGGAGCTGTTTTTT.

The J gene is TRBJ1-5, the V gene TRBV7-9; 8 bases line up with TRBD1. Germline V gene lookup returns CDR1 SEHNR and CDR2 FQNEAQ (reference sequence). This CDR3 region has 15 residues. V lost 4 bases to trimming and J lost 7 bases; unmatched junction nucleotides: 9. CDR3 bases: TGTGCCAGCAGCTCCCAGGACAGGGTGGGACAGCCCCAGCATTTT. Amino acid sequence: CASSSQDRVGQPQHF.

This clone was counted once. The chain recombines TRBV6-4 with TRBJ1-2, with a tentative D call TRBD1 (5 bases). The V gene's germline CDR1 is MRHNA and CDR2 SNTAGT. This CDR3 is built from 15 residues. V dropped 6 bases and J dropped 2 bases, with 16 bases sitting between them. The CDR3 spells CASRPEGQSNYGYTF. CDR3 bases: TGTGCCAGCAGGCCCGAGGGGCAATCGAACTATGGCTACACCTTC.

There are a few counts of this clone. V is TRBV28 and J is TRBJ2-7; 11 bases map to TRBD2. The ends lost 5 bases at V and 7 bases at J; junction bases unmatched: 16. CDR1 MDHEN and CDR2 SYDVKM come from the germline V gene. This CDR3 region has 17 residues. The CDR3 DNA is TGTGCCAGCAGTAGGTACACTAGCGGGAGTTCGACTAGGGAGCAGTACTTC. Translation: CASSRYTSGSSTREQYF.